This record concerns one T cell receptor (beta chain) sequence. The sample is drawn from a study of PD-1 blockade in classical Hodgkin lymphoma. Time point in this sample: newly diagnosed, previously untreated cHL patient sample. Isolation of CD8+ T cells from thawed PBMCs used magnetic negative selection. The assay was immunoSEQ multiplex PCR, and TCRdb's table has in-frame clones only and misses some. The table has more than 4,500 clones, about nine tenths seen once. The CDR3 runs to 13 residues. V lost 7 bases and J 3 bases, leaving 9 bases between the germline ends. Germline CDR1 and CDR2: MRHNA and SNTAGT.

Sequenced: CD8+ T cells from blood. The chain recombines TRBV6-4 with TRBJ2-2, with a weak D call TRBD1 (5 bases). This clonotype was sampled from a human donor with classical Hodgkin lymphoma. CDR3 bases: TGTGCCAGCAAATCGACAGACACCGGGGAGCTGTTTTTT. As protein: CASKSTDTGELFF.